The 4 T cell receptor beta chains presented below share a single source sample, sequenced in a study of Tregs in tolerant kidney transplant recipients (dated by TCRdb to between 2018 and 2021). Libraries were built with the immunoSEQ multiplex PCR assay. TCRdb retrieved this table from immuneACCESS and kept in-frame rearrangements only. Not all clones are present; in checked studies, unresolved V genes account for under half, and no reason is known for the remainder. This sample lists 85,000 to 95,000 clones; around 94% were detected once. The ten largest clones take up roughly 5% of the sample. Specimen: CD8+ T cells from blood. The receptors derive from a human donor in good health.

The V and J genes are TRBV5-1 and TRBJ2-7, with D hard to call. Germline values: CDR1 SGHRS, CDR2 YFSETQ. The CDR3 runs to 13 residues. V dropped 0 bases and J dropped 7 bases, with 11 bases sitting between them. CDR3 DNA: TGCGCCAGCAGCTTGGTCGGGTTTAGGGAGCAGTACTTC. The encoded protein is CASSLVGFREQYF.

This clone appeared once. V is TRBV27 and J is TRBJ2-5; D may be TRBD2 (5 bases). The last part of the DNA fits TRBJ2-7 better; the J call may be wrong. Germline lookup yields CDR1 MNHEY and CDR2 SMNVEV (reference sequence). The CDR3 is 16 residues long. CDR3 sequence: CASSLSAGEYAYEQYF. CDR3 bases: TGTGCCAGCAGTTTATCGGCCGGGGAGTACGCCTACGAGCAGTACTTC.

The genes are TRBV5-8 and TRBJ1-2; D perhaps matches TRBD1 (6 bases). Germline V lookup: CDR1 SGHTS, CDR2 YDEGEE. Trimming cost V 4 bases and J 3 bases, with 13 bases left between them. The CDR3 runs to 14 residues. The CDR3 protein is CASSPTGIYYGYTF. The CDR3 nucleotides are TGTGCCAGCAGCCCCACAGGGATTTACTATGGCTACACCTTC.

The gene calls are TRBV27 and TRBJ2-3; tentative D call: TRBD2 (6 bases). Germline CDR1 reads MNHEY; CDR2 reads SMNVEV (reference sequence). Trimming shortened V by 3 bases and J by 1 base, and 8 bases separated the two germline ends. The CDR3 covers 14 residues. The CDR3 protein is CASSFERGTDTQYF. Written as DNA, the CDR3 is TGTGCCAGCAGTTTTGAGCGGGGCACAGATACGCAGTATTTT.